This T cell receptor (beta chain) emerged from a study of T cell repertoires in cytomegalovirus infection. Looking at the study overall: CMV infection together with matching HLA type was indicated by public TCR beta signatures.

TCRdb recomputed calls from the reads with MiXCR, one row per CDR3 protein. The repertoire has over 85,000 distinct CDR3 sequences, approximately 15% of them found once; the top ten carry more than 7%. Study results and limitations: Pooled public TCR beta family frequency picked out CMV carriers with the relevant HLA. Dominant in the ex vivo response were TCR beta clonotypes restricted by HLA-C and specific for CMV.

There are 18 residues in the CDR3. CDR1 is SGHTA, CDR2 FQGNSA, per germline. V lost 8 bases and J lost 0, with 20 bases in between. This clonotype was found many times. Its target is unknown. The sequencing input was PBMCs. The sequence was obtained from a human donor in good health (CMV status not recorded). Some clones in this sample may be carry-over from other donors' samples. The chain carries TRBV7-2 and TRBJ2-6; maybe TRBD1 (6 bases). The CDR3 region is CASSSPGRGISGANVLTF. As DNA, the CDR3 is TGTGCCAGCTCCTCCCCGGGCAGGGGAATCTCTGGGGCCAACGTCCTGACTTTC.